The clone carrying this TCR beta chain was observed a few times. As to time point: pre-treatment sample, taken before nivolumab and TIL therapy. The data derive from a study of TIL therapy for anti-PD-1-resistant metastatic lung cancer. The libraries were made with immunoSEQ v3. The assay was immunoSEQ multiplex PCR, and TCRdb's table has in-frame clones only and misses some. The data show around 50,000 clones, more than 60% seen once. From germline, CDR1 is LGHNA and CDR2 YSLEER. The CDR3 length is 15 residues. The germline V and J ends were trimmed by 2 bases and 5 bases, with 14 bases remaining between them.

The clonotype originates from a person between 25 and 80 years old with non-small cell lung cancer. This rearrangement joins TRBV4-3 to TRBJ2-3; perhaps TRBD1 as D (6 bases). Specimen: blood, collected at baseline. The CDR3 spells CASSQNPGAGDTQYF. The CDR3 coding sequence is TGCGCCAGCAGCCAAAATCCAGGGGCGGGAGATACGCAGTATTTT.